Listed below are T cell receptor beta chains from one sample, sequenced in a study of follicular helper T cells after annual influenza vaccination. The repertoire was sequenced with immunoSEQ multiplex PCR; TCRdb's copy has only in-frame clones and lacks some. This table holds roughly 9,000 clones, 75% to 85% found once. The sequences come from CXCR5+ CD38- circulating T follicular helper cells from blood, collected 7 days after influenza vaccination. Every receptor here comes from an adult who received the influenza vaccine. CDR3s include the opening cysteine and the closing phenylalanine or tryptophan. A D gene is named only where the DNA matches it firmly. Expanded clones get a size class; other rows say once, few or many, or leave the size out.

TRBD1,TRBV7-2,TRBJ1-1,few,TGTGCCAGCAGCTCCGGACAGGGCCAGAACACTGAAGCTTTCTTT,CASSSGQGQNTEAFF
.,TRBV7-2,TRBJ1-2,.,TGTGCCAGCAGCCCCAGTCGGGGGGTTCGCTATGGCTACACCTTC,CASSPSRGVRYGYTF
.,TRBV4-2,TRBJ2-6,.,TGTGCCAGCAGCCAAGAAACTGCTGAAGCTGGGGCCAACGTCCTGACTTTC,CASSQETAEAGANVLTF
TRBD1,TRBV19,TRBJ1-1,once,TGTGCCAGTAGTGCCTCGACAGGGGAGATGAACACTGAAGCTTTCTTT,CASSASTGEMNTEAFF
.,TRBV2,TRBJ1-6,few,TGTGCCAGCAGTAGTCGACAGCCTGATAATTCACCCCTCCACTTT,CASSSRQPDNSPLHF
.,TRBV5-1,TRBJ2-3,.,TGCACCAGCAGCTTGGGATGGACGGGGGCAGATACGCAGTATTTT,CTSSLGWTGADTQYF
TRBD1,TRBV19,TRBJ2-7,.,TGTGCCAGTAGTATAGGGGACAGTGCCTACGAGCAGTACTTC,CASSIGDSAYEQYF
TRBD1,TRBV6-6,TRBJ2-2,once,TGTGCCAGCAGCAAGGGGGACAGGAGATCCGGGGAGCTGTTTTTT,CASSKGDRRSGELFF
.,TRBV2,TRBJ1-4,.,TGTGCCAGCAAGCAGGGGTTGAATAATGAAAAACTGTTTTTT,CASKQGLNNEKLFF
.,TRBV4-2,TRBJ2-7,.,TGTGCCAGCAGCCAAGCGCAGACGGGGAGCTCCTACGAGCAGTACTTC,CASSQAQTGSSYEQYF
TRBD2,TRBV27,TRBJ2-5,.,TGTGCCAGCAGTAGGAACCCTAGCGGGAGGGGGGAGACCCAGTACTTC,CASSRNPSGRGETQYF
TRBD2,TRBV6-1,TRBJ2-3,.,TGTGCCAGCAGTGATAGCGGGATTAGGCAGTATTTT,CASSDSGIRQYF
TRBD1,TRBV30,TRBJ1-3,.,TGTGCCTGGACCGACAGGGGGTCTGGAAACACCATATATTTT,CAWTDRGSGNTIYF
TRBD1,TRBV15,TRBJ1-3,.,TGTGCCACCAGCAGAAACAGGGGGAATGGAAACACCATATATTTT,CATSRNRGNGNTIYF
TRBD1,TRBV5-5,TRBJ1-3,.,TGTGCCAGCAGCTCCCGACAGGGGACGAACTCTGGAAACACCATATATTTT,CASSSRQGTNSGNTIYF
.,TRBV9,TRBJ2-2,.,TGTGCCAGCAGCATGAACGGGGAGCTGTTTTTT,CASSMNGELFF